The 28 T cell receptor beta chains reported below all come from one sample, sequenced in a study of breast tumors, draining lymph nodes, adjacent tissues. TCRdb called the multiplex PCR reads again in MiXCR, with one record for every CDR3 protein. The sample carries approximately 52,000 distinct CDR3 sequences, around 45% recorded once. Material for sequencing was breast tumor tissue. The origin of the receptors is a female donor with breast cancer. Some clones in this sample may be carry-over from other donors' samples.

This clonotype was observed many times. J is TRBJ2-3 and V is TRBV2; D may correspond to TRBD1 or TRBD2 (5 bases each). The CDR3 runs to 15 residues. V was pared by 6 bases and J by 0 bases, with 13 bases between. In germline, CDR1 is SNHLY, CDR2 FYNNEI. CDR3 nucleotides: TGTGCCAGCAGAAGAGGGACCACTAGCACAGATACGCAGTATTTT. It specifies CASRRGTTSTDTQYF.

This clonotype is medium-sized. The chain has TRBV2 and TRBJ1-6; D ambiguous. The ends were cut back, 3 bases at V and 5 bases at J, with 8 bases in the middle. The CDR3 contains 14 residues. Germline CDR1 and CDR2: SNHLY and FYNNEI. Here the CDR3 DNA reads TGTGCCAGCAGTGATGGCAGAAATAATTCACCCCTCCACTTT. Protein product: CASSDGRNNSPLHF.

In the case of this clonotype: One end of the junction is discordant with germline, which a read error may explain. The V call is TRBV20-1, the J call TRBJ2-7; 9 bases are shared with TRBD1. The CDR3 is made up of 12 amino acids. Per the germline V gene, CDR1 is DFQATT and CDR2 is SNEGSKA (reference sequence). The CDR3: CSAKDRGHEQHF. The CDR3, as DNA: TGCAGTGCCAAGGACAGGGGCCACGAGCAGCACTTC.

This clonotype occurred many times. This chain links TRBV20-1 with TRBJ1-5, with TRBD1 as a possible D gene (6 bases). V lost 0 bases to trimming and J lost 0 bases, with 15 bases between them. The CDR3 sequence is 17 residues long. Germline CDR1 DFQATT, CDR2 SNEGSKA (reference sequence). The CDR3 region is CSAREFAGTSSNQPQHF. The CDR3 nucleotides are TGCAGTGCTAGAGAATTTGCCGGGACATCTAGCAATCAGCCCCAGCATTTT.

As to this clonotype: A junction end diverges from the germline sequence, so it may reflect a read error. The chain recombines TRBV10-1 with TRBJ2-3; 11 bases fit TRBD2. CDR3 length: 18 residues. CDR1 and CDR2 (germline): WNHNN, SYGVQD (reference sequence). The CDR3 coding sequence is TGCGCCGGCAGTGACGGGACTAGCGGAACAACTAGCACAGATACGCAGTATTTT. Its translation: CAGSDGTSGTTSTDTQYF.

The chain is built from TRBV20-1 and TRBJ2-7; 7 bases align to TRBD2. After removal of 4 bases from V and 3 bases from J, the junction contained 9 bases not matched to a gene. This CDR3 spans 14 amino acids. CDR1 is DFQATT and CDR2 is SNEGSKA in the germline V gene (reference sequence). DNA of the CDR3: TGCAGTGCTAAGGAGGCGAGCGGGATCTACGAGCAGTACTTC. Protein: CSAKEASGIYEQYF.

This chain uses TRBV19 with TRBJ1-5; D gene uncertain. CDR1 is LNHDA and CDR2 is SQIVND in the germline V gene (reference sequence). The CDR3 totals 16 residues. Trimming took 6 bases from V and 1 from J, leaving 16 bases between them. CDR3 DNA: TGTGCCAGTAGCTCGACAATCTTCTGGAGCAATCAGCCCCAGCATTTT. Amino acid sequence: CASSSTIFWSNQPQHF.

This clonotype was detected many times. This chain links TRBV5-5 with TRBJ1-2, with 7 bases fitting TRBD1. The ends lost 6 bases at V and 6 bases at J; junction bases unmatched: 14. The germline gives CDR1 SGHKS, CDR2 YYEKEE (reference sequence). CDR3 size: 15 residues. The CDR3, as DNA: TGTGCCAGCACCGTTTTATCCGACAGGGAGAATGGCTACACCTTC. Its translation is CASTVLSDRENGYTF. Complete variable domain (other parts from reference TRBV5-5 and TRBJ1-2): DAGVTQSPTHLIKTRGQQVTLRCSPISGHKSVSWYQQVLGQGPQFIFQYYEKEERGRGNFPDRFSARQFPNYSSELNVNALLLGDSALYLCASTVLSDRENGYTFGSGTRLTVV.

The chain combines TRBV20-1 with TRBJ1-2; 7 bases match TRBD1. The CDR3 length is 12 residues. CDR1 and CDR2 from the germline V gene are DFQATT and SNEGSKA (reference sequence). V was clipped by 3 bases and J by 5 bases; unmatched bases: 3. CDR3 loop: CSASRDSYGYTF. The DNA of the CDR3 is TGCAGTGCTAGTCGGGACAGTTATGGCTACACCTTC.

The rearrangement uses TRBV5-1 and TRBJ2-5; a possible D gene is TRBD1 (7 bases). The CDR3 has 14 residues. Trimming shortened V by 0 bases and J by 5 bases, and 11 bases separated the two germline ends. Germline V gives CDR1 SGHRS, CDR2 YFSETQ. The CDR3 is CASSLVPGGETQYF. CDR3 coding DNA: TGCGCCAGCAGCTTGGTCCCAGGGGGGGAGACCCAGTACTTC. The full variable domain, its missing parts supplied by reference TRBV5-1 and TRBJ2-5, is KAGVTQTPRYLIKTRGQQVTLSCSPISGHRSVSWYQQTPGQGLQFLFEYFSETQRNKGNFPGRFSGRQFSNSRSEMNVSTLELGDSALYLCASSLVPGGETQYFGPGTRLLVL.

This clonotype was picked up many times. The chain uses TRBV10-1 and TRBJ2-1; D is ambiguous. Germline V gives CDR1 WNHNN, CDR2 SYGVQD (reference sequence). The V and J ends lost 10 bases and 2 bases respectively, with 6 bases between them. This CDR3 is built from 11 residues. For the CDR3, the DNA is TGCGCCAACAAGACCTACAATGAGCAGTTCTTC. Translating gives CANKTYNEQFF.

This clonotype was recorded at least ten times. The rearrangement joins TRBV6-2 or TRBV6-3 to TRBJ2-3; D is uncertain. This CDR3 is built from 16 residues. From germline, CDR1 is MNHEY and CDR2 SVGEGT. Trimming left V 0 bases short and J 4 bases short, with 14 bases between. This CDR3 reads CASSYSLSWVADTQYF. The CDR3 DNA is TGTGCCAGCAGTTACTCGTTGTCTTGGGTAGCAGATACGCAGTATTTT.

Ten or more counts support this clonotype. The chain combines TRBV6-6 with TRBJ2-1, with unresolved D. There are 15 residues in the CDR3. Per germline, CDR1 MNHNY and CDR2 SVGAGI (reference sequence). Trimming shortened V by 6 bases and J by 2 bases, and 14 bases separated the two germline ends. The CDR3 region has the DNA TGTGCCAGCAGACCCTCCCAAGGCGCCTACAATGAGCAGTTCTTC. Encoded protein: CASRPSQGAYNEQFF.

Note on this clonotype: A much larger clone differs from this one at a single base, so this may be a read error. The CDR3 DNA reads TGTGCCAGCAGTCTCGCCGGATGGACTAGCGGCCAAGACACCCAGTACTTC. Translating gives CASSLAGWTSGQDTQYF. The V gene is TRBV6-2 or TRBV6-3, the J gene TRBJ2-5, with 10 positions matching TRBD2. Germline V gene sequence: CDR1 MNHEY, CDR2 SVGEGT. The CDR3 extends over 17 amino acids.

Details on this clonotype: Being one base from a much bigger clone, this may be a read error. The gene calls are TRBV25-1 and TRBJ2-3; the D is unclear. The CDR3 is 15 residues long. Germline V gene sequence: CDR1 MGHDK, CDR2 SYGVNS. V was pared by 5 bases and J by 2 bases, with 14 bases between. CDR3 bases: TGTGCCAGCAGTTTCCCTGGTGGGGACACAGATACGCAGTATTTT. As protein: CASSFPGGDTDTQYF.

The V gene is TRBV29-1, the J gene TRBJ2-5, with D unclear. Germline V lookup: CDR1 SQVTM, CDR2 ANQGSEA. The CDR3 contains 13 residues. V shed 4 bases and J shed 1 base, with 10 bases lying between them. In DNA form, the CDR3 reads TGCAGCGTTGTGGAAAACTTCCAAGAGACCCAGTACTTC. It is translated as CSVVENFQETQYF.

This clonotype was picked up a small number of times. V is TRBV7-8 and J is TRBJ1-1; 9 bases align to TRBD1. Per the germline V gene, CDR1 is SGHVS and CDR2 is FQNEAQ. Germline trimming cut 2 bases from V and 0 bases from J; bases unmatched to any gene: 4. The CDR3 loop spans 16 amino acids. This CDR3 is CASSLRDRVLNTEAFF. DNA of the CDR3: TGTGCCAGCAGCTTACGGGACAGGGTATTGAACACTGAAGCTTTCTTT.

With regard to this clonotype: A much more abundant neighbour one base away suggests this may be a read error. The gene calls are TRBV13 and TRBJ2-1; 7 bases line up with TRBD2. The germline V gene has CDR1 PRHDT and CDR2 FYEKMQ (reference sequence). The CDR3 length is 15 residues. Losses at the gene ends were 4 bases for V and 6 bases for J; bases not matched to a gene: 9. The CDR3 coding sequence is TGTGCCAGCAGCTACCGGACTAGTTACGGCAATGAGCAGTTCTTC. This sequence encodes CASSYRTSYGNEQFF.

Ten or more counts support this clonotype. The CDR3 loop is CASSPTGQGAWGEQYF. The CDR3 nucleotides read TGTGCCAGCAGCCCTACAGGACAGGGGGCCTGGGGCGAGCAGTACTTC. The chain carries TRBV3-1 and TRBJ2-7, with TRBD1 matching over 11 bases. Germline CDR1 is LGHDT and CDR2 is YNNKEL (reference sequence). With 4 bases clipped from V and 6 bases from J, the junction kept 11 bases outside the gene matches. This CDR3 has 16 residues.

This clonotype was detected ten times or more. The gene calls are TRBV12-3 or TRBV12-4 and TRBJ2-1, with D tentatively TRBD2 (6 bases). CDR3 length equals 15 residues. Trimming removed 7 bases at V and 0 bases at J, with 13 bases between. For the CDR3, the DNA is TGTGCCAGCACTCGGGACTTAAGCTCCTACAATGAGCAGTTCTTC. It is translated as CASTRDLSSYNEQFF.

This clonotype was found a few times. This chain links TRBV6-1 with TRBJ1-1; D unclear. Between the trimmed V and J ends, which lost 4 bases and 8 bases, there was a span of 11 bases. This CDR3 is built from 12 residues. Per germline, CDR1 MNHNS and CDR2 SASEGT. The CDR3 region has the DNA TGTGCCAGCAGTGCGTCTTCCATAGAAGCTTTCTTT. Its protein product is CASSASSIEAFF.

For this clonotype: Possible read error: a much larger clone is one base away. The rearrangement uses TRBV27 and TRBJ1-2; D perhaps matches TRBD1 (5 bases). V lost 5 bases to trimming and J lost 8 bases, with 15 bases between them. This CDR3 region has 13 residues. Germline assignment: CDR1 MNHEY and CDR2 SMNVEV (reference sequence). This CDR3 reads CASSQNTRGGYTF. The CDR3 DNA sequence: TGTGCCAGCAGTCAGAACACACGGGGGGGCTACACCTTC.

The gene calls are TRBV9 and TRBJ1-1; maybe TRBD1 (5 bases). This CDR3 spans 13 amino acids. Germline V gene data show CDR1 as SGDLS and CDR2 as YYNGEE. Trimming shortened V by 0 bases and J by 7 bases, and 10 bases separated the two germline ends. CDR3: CASSVATGSEAFF. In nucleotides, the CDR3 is TGTGCCAGCAGCGTAGCTACAGGTAGTGAAGCTTTCTTT.

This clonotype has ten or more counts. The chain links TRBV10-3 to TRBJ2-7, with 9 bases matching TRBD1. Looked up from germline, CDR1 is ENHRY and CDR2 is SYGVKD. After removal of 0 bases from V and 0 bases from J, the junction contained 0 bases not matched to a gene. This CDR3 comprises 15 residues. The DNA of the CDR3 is TGTGCCATCAGTGAGTCGACAGGGGGCTCCTACGAGCAGTACTTC. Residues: CAISESTGGSYEQYF.

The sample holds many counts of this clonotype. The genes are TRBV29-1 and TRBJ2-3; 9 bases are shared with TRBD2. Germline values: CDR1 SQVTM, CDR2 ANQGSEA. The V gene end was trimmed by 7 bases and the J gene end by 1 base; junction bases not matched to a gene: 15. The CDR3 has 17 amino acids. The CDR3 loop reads CSAPGLASRLGTDTQYF. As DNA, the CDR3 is TGCAGCGCCCCCGGACTAGCGTCAAGACTAGGCACAGATACGCAGTATTTT.

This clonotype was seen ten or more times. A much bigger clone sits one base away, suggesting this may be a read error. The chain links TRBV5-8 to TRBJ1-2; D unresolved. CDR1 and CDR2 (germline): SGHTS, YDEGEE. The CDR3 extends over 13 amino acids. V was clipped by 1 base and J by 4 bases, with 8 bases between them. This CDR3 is CASSLLNTYGYTF. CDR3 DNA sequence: TGTGCCAGCAGCTTGCTCAATACCTATGGCTACACCTTC.

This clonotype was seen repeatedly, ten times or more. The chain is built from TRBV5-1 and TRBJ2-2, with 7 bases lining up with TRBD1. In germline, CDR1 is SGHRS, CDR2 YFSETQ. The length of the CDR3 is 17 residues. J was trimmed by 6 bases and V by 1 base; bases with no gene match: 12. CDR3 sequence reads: CASSLISQGVSSGELFF. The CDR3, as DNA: TGCGCCAGCAGCTTGATTAGTCAGGGGGTTTCGTCCGGGGAGCTGTTTTTT.

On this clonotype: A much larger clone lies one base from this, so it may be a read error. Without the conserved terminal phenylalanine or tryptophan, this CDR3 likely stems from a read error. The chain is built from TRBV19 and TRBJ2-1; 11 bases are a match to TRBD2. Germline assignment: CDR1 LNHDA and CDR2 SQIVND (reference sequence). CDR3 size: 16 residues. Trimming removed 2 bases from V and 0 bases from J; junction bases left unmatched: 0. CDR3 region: CASSITSGSSYNEQFS. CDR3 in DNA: TGTGCCAGTAGTATAACTAGCGGGAGCTCCTACAATGAGCAGTTCTCC.